The 32 T cell receptor beta chains given below trace back to one sample, sequenced in a study of coeliac disease. The repertoire was sequenced with immunoSEQ multiplex PCR; TCRdb's copy has only in-frame clones and lacks some. Of 7,300 or so clones detected, about three fifths appear once; the ten largest clones hold about 3.3%. The source material was lamina propria lymphocytes from the gut. Every receptor here comes from a woman aged 55 to 70 with active celiac disease.

The V gene is TRBV18, the J gene TRBJ1-4; 8 bases are shared with TRBD1. Germline V CDR1 and CDR2: KGHSH, LQKENI. V was pared by 3 bases and J by 4 bases, with 1 base of the junction left unmatched. This CDR3 has 14 residues. The CDR3 coding sequence is TGTGCCAGCTCACCGGACAGGGTTAATGAAAAACTGTTTTTT. Protein product: CASSPDRVNEKLFF.

The genes are TRBV19 and TRBJ1-1, with 9 bases matching TRBD1. V gave up 5 bases and J gave up 4 bases; unmatched junction bases: 8. Germline values: CDR1 LNHDA, CDR2 SQIVND (reference sequence). The CDR3 spans 15 residues. CDR3 sequence (DNA): TGTGCCAGTAGTTCCTTGGGACAGGGAGGCACTGAAGCTTTCTTT. Residues: CASSSLGQGGTEAFF.

This clone was recorded a few times. V and J are TRBV18 and TRBJ1-3; a weak D match, TRBD1 (5 bases). Germline CDR1 KGHSH, CDR2 LQKENI. V lost 4 bases to trimming and J lost 3 bases, with 16 bases between them. The CDR3 loop spans 16 amino acids. CDR3 amino acids: CASSLSFQGSGNTIYF. For the CDR3, the DNA is TGTGCCAGCTCACTTTCGTTTCAGGGAAGTGGAAACACCATATATTTT. The full variable domain, with the rest looked up from reference TRBV18 and TRBJ1-3, is NAGVMQNPRHLVRRRGQEARLRCSPMKGHSHVYWYRQLPEEGLKFMVYLQKENIIDESGMPKERFSAEFPKEGPSILRIQQVVRGDSAAYFCASSLSFQGSGNTIYFGEGSWLTVV.

CDR3 sequence: CASSPPGFYGYTF. CDR3 sequence (DNA): TGTGCCAGCAGCCCGCCGGGGTTCTATGGCTACACCTTC. This chain uses TRBV5-4 with TRBJ1-2; no clear D gene. The V and J ends lost 4 bases and 4 bases respectively, with 11 bases between them. CDR1 is SGHNT, CDR2 YYREEE, per germline (reference sequence). The CDR3 totals 13 residues.

This clone was counted a few times. This sequence joins TRBV4-3 and TRBJ1-4, with D unclear. The ends were cut back, 0 bases at V and 14 bases at J, with 16 bases in the middle. This CDR3 spans 14 amino acids. CDR1 and CDR2 (germline): LGHNA, YSLEER. The CDR3 region is CASSQDKETPSLFF. CDR3 sequence (DNA): TGCGCCAGCAGCCAAGATAAGGAGACGCCTTCCCTGTTTTTT.

This CDR3 reads CASSLEGFGADTQYF. DNA of the CDR3: TGTGCCAGCAGCTTGGAAGGCTTCGGGGCAGATACGCAGTATTTT. The gene calls are TRBV5-4 and TRBJ2-3; TRBD2 is a possible D gene (5 bases). This CDR3 is built from 15 residues. CDR1 SGHNT and CDR2 YYREEE come from the germline V gene (reference sequence). Trimming removed 0 bases from V and 4 bases from J, with 12 bases in between.

This chain links TRBV4-3 with TRBJ2-1; 12 bases are shared with TRBD2. CDR1 and CDR2 (germline): LGHNA, YSLEER. The CDR3 spans 17 residues. Losses at the gene ends were 5 bases for V and 3 bases for J; bases not matched to a gene: 8. Here the CDR3 reads CASSIYRTSGVYNEQFF. DNA of the CDR3: TGCGCCAGCAGCATCTACCGGACTAGCGGGGTCTACAATGAGCAGTTCTTC.

This chain links TRBV6-5 with TRBJ2-7; 11 bases are a match to TRBD1. Trimming removed 6 bases from V and 3 bases from J; junction bases left unmatched: 4. The CDR3 consists of 14 residues. Germline CDR1 is MNHEY and CDR2 is SVGAGI. CDR3 sequence reads: CASRAGQGVYEQYF. The CDR3 DNA sequence: TGTGCCAGCAGGGCGGGACAGGGGGTCTACGAGCAGTACTTC.

The V gene is TRBV7-9, the J gene TRBJ2-2; D is unclear. CDR1 is SEHNR and CDR2 is FQNEAQ in the germline V gene (reference sequence). Trimming took 6 bases from V and 6 from J, leaving 17 bases between them. The CDR3 has 15 amino acids. The CDR3 sequence is CASSRREVGAGELFF. For the CDR3, the DNA is TGTGCCAGCAGTCGCCGCGAGGTTGGTGCCGGGGAGCTGTTTTTT.

The chain recombines TRBV18 with TRBJ1-2; tentatively, D is TRBD1 (6 bases). Trimming pared 3 bases from V and 3 bases from J, leaving 14 bases between. Germline CDR1 is KGHSH and CDR2 is LQKENI. This CDR3 is 15 amino acids long. The CDR3 coding sequence is TGTGCCAGCTCACCCGTGGACAGAGGGCACTATGGCTACACCTTC. Its translation: CASSPVDRGHYGYTF.

V and J are TRBV5-7 and TRBJ2-1; TRBD1 agrees at 9 bases. TRBV5-7 is placed among ORFs of uncertain function. J lost 16 bases, V lost 0 bases, and 8 bases had no gene match. The CDR3 sequence is 13 residues long. CDR3 amino acids: CASSLGWDRDGFF. The CDR3 DNA follows: TGTGCCAGCAGCTTGGGATGGGACAGGGACGGTTTCTTC.

The rearrangement uses TRBV5-1 and TRBJ2-6, with 8 bases lining up with TRBD2. The CDR3 has 19 residues. V was clipped by 5 bases and J by 3 bases; unmatched bases: 16. Germline values: CDR1 SGHRS, CDR2 YFSETQ. The CDR3 region is CASSLRAGGGNYGANVLTF. The CDR3 bases are TGCGCCAGCAGTTTGAGGGCAGGCGGGGGGAATTATGGGGCCAACGTCCTGACTTTC.

The V and J genes are TRBV7-3 and TRBJ2-2, with D tentatively TRBD1 (6 bases). Germline assignment: CDR1 SGHTA and CDR2 FQGTGA. CDR3 length equals 14 residues. V gave up 1 base and J gave up 5 bases, with 8 bases separating them. This CDR3 reads CASSLNRVTGELFF. The CDR3 coding sequence is TGTGCCAGCAGCTTAAACAGGGTTACCGGGGAGCTGTTTTTT.

The J gene is TRBJ1-1, the V gene TRBV7-8; 7 bases fit TRBD1. Germline CDR1 and CDR2: SGHVS and FQNEAQ. The CDR3 runs 15 residues. V shed 6 bases, J shed 4 bases, and the junction held 11 bases outside the gene matches. CDR3 nucleotide sequence: TGTGCCAGCAGAGCCGACAGGGTCTGGGTCACTGAAGCTTTCTTT. As protein: CASRADRVWVTEAFF.

The genes are TRBV5-1 and TRBJ1-2; D is unclear. The germline V and J ends were trimmed by 4 bases and 5 bases, with 21 bases remaining between them. Germline CDR1 reads SGHRS; CDR2 reads YFSETQ. The CDR3 is 16 amino acids. CDR3 loop: CASSLGGYKTEYGYTF. For the CDR3, the DNA is TGCGCCAGCAGCCTGGGAGGTTACAAGACCGAATATGGCTACACCTTC.

The gene calls are TRBV10-1 and TRBJ1-2; D gene ambiguous. Germline V lookup: CDR1 WNHNN, CDR2 SYGVQD (reference sequence). CDR3 length equals 17 residues. With 0 bases removed from V and 9 bases from J, the gap between germline ends came to 23 bases. CDR3 coding DNA: TGCGCCAGCAGTGAGTCGTGGGCACCAAGGTGCCTTGAGAGCTACACCTTC. As protein: CASSESWAPRCLESYTF.

V gene TRBV7-2 combines with J gene TRBJ2-7, with D perhaps TRBD2 (5 bases). Germline V lookup: CDR1 SGHTA, CDR2 FQGNSA. The V and J ends lost 2 bases and 0 bases respectively, with 8 bases between them. The CDR3 totals 14 residues. This CDR3 reads CASSLSRDSYEQYF. The CDR3 DNA reads as TGTGCCAGCAGCTTAAGTCGGGACTCCTACGAGCAGTACTTC.

The chain carries TRBV2 and TRBJ1-2; TRBD1 is a possible D gene (5 bases). Germline V gene lookup returns CDR1 SNHLY and CDR2 FYNNEI. The CDR3 spans 15 residues. Trimming cost V 6 bases and J 0 bases, with 14 bases left between them. The CDR3 region has the DNA TGTGCCAGCAGCATAGGGACTTCCTCTAACTATGGCTACACCTTC. This translates into CASSIGTSSNYGYTF.

A few counts support this clone. The chain employs TRBV27 and TRBJ2-7; 8 nucleotides agree with TRBD2. Germline V gene lookup returns CDR1 MNHEY and CDR2 SMNVEV (reference sequence). The CDR3 covers 14 residues. With 2 bases clipped from V and 3 bases from J, the junction kept 3 bases outside the gene matches. CDR3 protein: CASSLRGGIYEQYF. CDR3 coding DNA: TGTGCCAGCAGTTTACGGGGGGGAATCTACGAGCAGTACTTC.

V and J are TRBV5-4 and TRBJ1-4; the D is unclear. The CDR3 consists of 15 residues. The ends were cut back, 4 bases at V and 3 bases at J, with 13 bases in the middle. Germline CDR1 SGHNT, CDR2 YYREEE (reference sequence). The CDR3 sequence is CASSPGRGPNEKLFF. The CDR3 bases are TGTGCCAGCAGCCCTGGACGAGGGCCTAATGAAAAACTGTTTTTT.

The chain uses TRBV18 and TRBJ2-2, with D tentatively TRBD1 (6 bases). V lost 4 bases to trimming and J lost 0 bases, with 15 bases between them. Germline assignment: CDR1 KGHSH and CDR2 LQKENI. The CDR3 has 17 amino acids. The CDR3 coding sequence is TGTGCCAGCTCACGATACCGACAGGATGCGAACACCGGGGAGCTGTTTTTT. Its protein is CASSRYRQDANTGELFF.

This clone has just one count. J is TRBJ1-1 and V is TRBV7-2; D may be TRBD1 (6 bases). The V end lost 2 bases, the J end lost 7 bases, and 23 bases lay between the germline ends. In germline, CDR1 is SGHTA, CDR2 FQGNSA. The CDR3 is 17 residues long. CDR3 DNA: TGTGCCAGCAGCTTACACGCCGCTGGGGGCGCGAGGGGTGAAGCTTTCTTT. Its translation is CASSLHAAGGARGEAFF.

This chain joins TRBV20-1 and TRBJ1-1; possibly TRBD1 for D (6 bases). Between the trimmed V and J ends, which lost 6 bases and 11 bases, there was a span of 16 bases. The CDR3 is 11 residues long. Looked up from germline, CDR1 is DFQATT and CDR2 is SNEGSKA (reference sequence). The CDR3 spells CSAPRGGKAFF. In nucleotides, the CDR3 is TGCAGTGCCCCGAGGGGGGGGAAGGCTTTCTTT.

This chain joins TRBV28 and TRBJ2-4, with a possible D match to TRBD2 (7 bases). V was cut by 5 bases and J by 2 bases, with 10 bases left in between. Germline loops: CDR1 MDHEN, CDR2 SYDVKM. There are 14 residues in the CDR3. This CDR3 is CASSPGGTKNIQYF. The CDR3, as DNA: TGTGCCAGCAGTCCGGGGGGCACCAAAAACATTCAGTACTTC.

The chain joins TRBV5-8 to TRBJ1-4, with TRBD1 matching over 11 bases. The CDR3 runs 15 residues. Germline CDR1 reads SGHTS; CDR2 reads YDEGEE. V was pared by 4 bases and J by 7 bases, with 6 bases of the junction left unmatched. The chain's CDR3 is CASSKWTGGGEKLFF. The CDR3 DNA reads TGTGCCAGCAGCAAATGGACAGGGGGCGGTGAAAAACTGTTTTTT.

The gene calls are TRBV11-3 and TRBJ2-5; the match to TRBD2 covers 10 bases. The CDR3 extends over 16 amino acids. The germline V gene encodes CDR1 SGHNT and CDR2 YENEEA. V lost 3 bases, J lost 5 bases, and 9 bases stayed unmatched. The CDR3 DNA sequence: TGTGCCAGCAGCTTGAAACAGCGGGGGGGCGTGGAGACCCAGTACTTC. It codes for CASSLKQRGGVETQYF.

The chain combines TRBV5-1 with TRBJ2-1; 9 bases fit TRBD1. This CDR3 spans 12 amino acids. CDR1 and CDR2 from the germline V gene are SGHRS and YFSETQ. V gave up 3 bases and J gave up 10 bases; unmatched junction bases: 2. In nucleotides, the CDR3 is TGCGCCAGCAGCTCAACAGGGGGCGAGCAGTTCTTC. It translates to CASSSTGGEQFF.

This chain links TRBV5-6 with TRBJ2-5, with 7 positions matching TRBD1. The trim removed 2 bases at V and 5 bases at J, leaving 9 bases unmatched. Germline values: CDR1 SGHDT, CDR2 YYEEEE. The CDR3 is made up of 15 amino acids. This CDR3 is CASSFVPDRVETQYF. CDR3 DNA sequence: TGTGCCAGCAGCTTCGTGCCTGACAGGGTCGAGACCCAGTACTTC.

This rearrangement joins TRBV27 to TRBJ2-7; D unresolved. Germline CDR1 and CDR2: MNHEY and SMNVEV (reference sequence). V was trimmed by 0 bases and J by 1 base, leaving 7 bases between them. The CDR3 consists of 14 residues. The CDR3 nucleotides are TGTGCCAGCAGTTTATCTGGGCAGTCCTACGAGCAGTACTTC. Encoded protein: CASSLSGQSYEQYF.

The chain employs TRBV10-3 and TRBJ1-1, with D perhaps TRBD1 (6 bases). Germline V gene sequence: CDR1 ENHRY, CDR2 SYGVKD. The CDR3 extends over 14 amino acids. V was pared by 4 bases and J by 0 bases, with 9 bases between. Here the CDR3 reads CAISVGTLNTEAFF. CDR3 DNA: TGTGCCATCAGTGTAGGGACATTGAACACTGAAGCTTTCTTT.

This chain connects TRBV7-3 to TRBJ2-5, with 10 bases lining up with TRBD2. V was pared by 6 bases and J by 2 bases, with 6 bases of the junction left unmatched. Germline values: CDR1 SGHTA, CDR2 FQGTGA. This CDR3 comprises 15 residues. This CDR3 reads CASSRAGGRQETQYF. As DNA, the CDR3 is TGTGCCAGCAGTCGAGCGGGGGGGAGACAAGAGACCCAGTACTTC.

This chain connects TRBV15 to TRBJ2-5; D unclear. CDR1 LNHNV and CDR2 YYDKDF come from the germline V gene (reference sequence). V gave up 1 base and J gave up 1 base, with 10 bases separating them. There are 15 residues in the CDR3. CDR3 in amino acids: CATSRAGRLQETQYF. The CDR3 nucleotides read TGTGCCACCAGCAGAGCCGGCAGGCTCCAAGAGACCCAGTACTTC.